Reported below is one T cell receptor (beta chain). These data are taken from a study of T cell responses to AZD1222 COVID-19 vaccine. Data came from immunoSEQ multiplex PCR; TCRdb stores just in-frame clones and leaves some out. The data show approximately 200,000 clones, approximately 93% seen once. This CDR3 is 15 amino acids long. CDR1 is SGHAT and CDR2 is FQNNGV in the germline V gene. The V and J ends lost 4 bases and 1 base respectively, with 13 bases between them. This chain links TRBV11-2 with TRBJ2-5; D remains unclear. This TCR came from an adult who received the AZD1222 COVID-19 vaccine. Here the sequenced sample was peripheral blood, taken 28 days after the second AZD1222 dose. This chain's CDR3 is CASSSPQTGQETQYF. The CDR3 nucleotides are TGTGCCAGCAGCTCGCCCCAGACTGGCCAAGAGACCCAGTACTTC.